The clone carrying this T cell receptor beta chain occurred a few times. These data belong to a study of blood T cell repertoires in COVID-19. The overall study: The United States, Italy and Spain were the sources of the acute and convalescent COVID-19 samples. T cells, B-cell-depleted T cells, or PBMCs supplied cDNA or gDNA.

The length of the CDR3 is 14 residues. CDR1 is LNHNV and CDR2 is YYDKDF in the germline V gene (reference sequence). V was cut by 0 bases and J by 7 bases, with 9 bases left in between. As handled by the study authors: Using reference gene primer amplification, nucleated cell counts were estimated. Data came from immunoSEQ multiplex PCR; TCRdb stores just in-frame clones and leaves some out. The D gene and trimming were derived from the DNA, and the V and J assignments and clone size from that table. This sample yields approximately 85,000 clones, of which approximately 78% are seen a single time; about 13% belongs to the top ten.

Sequenced material: peripheral blood. This clonotype originated in a human donor in a cohort sampled during active COVID-19. The chain uses TRBV15 and TRBJ1-4; no definite D call. CDR3 bases: TGTGCCACCAGCAGAGATTCCGGGTTTGAAAAACTGTTTTTT. Amino acid sequence: CATSRDSGFEKLFF.